A single TCR beta chain is shown here with its context. Its antigen is as yet unknown. This specimen belongs to a study of T-cell memory formation after mild COVID-19. Barcoded TCR alpha and TCR beta cDNA libraries with UMIs came from 5'RACE using constant-segment primers. TCRdb re-called the 5' RACE reads through MiXCR, storing one row per CDR3 protein. The table lists 410,000 or so distinct CDR3 sequences, 20% to 30% of them singletons, with less than 15% in the top ten. Study conclusions and caveats: A subset of responding clones appeared in pre-infection memory, suggesting cross-reactive memory joined.

The TCR comes from an adult woman who had mild COVID-19 (a few samples of this study predate the infection). Cell type and time point are not known. The sequencing input was PBMCs or a T cell subset sorted from them (not recorded which).

In DNA, the CDR3 is TGCAGTGCTAGGTGGGCCCAAAACACAGATACGCAGTATTTT. It yields the protein CSARWAQNTDTQYF. The chain uses TRBV20-1 and TRBJ2-3; D unclear. Trimming shortened V by 3 bases and J by 2 bases, and 12 bases separated the two germline ends. The CDR3 length is 14 residues. The germline gives CDR1 DFQATT, CDR2 SNEGSKA (reference sequence).